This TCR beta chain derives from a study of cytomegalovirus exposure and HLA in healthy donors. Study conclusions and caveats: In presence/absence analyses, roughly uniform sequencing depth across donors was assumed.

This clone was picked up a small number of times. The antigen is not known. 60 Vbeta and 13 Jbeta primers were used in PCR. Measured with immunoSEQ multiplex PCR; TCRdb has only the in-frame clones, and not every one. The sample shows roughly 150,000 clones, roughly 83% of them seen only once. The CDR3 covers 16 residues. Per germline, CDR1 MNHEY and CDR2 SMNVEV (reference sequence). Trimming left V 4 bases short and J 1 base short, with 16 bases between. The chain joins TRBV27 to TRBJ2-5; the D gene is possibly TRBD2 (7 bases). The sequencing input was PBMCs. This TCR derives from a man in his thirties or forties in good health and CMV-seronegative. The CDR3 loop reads CASSWAGRGSQETQYF. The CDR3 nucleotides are TGTGCCAGCAGTTGGGCTGGGAGGGGGTCCCAAGAGACCCAGTACTTC.